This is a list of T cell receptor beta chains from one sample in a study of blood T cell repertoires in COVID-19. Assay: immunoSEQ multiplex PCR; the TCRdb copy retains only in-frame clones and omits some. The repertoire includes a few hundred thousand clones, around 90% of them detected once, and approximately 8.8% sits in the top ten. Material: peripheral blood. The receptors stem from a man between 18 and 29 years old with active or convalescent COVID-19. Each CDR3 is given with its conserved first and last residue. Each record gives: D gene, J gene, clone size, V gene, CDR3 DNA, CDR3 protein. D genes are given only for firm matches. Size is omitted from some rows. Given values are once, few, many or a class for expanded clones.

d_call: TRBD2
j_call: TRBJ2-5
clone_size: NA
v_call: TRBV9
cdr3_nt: TGTGCCAGCAGCGCGAGCGGGGGGGCTACAGATACCCAGTACTTC
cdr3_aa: CASSASGGATDTQYF

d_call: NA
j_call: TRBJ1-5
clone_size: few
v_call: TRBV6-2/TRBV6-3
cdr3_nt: TGTGCCAGCAGTTACGGCAACCAGCCCCAGCATTTT
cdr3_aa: CASSYGNQPQHF

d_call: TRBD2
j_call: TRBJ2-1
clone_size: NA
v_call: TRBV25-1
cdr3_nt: TGTGCCAGCAGTGAAGTAATTAGCGGGGGCCTATACAATGAGCAGTTCTTC
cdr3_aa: CASSEVISGGLYNEQFF

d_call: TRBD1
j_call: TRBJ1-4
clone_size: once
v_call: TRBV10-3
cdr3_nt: TGTGCCATCAGTGGGGGGACAGTAAATGAAAAACTGTTTTTT
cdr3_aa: CAISGGTVNEKLFF

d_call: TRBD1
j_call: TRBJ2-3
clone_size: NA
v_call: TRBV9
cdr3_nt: TGTGCCAGCAGCGGTACTGGGACAGGGAGCACAGATACGCAGTATTTT
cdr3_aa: CASSGTGTGSTDTQYF

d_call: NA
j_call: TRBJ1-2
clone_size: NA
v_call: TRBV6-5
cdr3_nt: TGTGCCAGCAGGTACAGCGCCAGTCATAACTATGGCTACACCTTC
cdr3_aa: CASRYSASHNYGYTF

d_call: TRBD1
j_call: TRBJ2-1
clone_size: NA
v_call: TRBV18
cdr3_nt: TGTGCCAGCTCACTACCGGGACAGGGGGCTAATGAGCAGTTCTTC
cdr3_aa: CASSLPGQGANEQFF

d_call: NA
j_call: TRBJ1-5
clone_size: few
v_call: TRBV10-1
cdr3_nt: TGCGCCAGCCCACCTTACAGGGTTCTGTATCAGCCCCAGCATTTT
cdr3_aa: CASPPYRVLYQPQHF

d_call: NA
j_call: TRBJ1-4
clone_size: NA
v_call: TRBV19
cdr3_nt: TGTGCCAGTAGTATAGTATTCTGGGGGCGAGCTAATGAAAAACTGTTTTTT
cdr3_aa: CASSIVFWGRANEKLFF

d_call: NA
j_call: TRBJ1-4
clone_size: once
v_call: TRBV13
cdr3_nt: TGTGCCAGCAGCTTAGGGGGCGCCGAAAAACTGTTTTTT
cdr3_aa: CASSLGGAEKLFF

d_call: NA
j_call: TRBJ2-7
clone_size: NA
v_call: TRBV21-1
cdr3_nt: TGTGCCAGCAGCAAAGAGGGCAGGGGCCACGAGCAGTACTTC
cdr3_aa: CASSKEGRGHEQYF

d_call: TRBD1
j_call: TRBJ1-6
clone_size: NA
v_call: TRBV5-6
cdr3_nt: TGTGCCAGCAGCCCTAACAGGGGTAGTTGGGCACCCCTCCACTTT
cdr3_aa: CASSPNRGSWAPLHF

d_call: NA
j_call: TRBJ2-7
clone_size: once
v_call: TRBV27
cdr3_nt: TGTGCCAGCAGTTTTGGGCCCCTCCCATACGAGCAGTACTTC
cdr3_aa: CASSFGPLPYEQYF

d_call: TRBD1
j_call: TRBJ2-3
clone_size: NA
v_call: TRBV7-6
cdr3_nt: TGTGCCAGCAGCTTAAGACAGGGGGCGCATGGCACAGATACGCAGTATTTT
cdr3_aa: CASSLRQGAHGTDTQYF

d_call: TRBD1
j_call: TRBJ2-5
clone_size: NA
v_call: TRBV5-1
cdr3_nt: TGCGCCACTTCGACGACAGGGGGCGCTGAGACCCAGTACTTC
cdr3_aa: CATSTTGGAETQYF

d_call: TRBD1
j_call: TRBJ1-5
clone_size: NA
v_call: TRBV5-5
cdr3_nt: TGTGCCAGCAGCCTTAAATCGGGACAGAGCAATCAGCCCCAGCATTTT
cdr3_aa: CASSLKSGQSNQPQHF

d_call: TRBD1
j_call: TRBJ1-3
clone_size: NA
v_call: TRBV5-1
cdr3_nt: TGCGCCAGCAGCTTGGTCGGGACAGGGTATGGAAACACCATATATTTT
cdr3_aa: CASSLVGTGYGNTIYF

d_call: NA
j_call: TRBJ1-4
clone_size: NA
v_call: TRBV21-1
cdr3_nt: TGTGCCAGCACCGAAAACAGGGACCTCGGGGAAAAACTGTTTTTT
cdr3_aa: CASTENRDLGEKLFF

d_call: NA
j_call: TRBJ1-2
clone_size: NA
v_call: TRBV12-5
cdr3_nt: TGTGCTAGTGGTCAAACAATAACAGCTAACTATGGCTACACCTTC
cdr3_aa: CASGQTITANYGYTF

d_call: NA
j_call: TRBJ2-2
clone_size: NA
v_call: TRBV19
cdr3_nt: TGTGCCAGTATGGGGGCCAGGCTCACGAACACCGGGGAGCTGTTTTTT
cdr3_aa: CASMGARLTNTGELFF

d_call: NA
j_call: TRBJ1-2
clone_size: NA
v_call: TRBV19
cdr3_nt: TGTGCCAGTAGTATTCTAGCTAACTATGGCTACACCTTC
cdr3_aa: CASSILANYGYTF

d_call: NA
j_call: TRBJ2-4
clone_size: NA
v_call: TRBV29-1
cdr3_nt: TGCAGCGCCGTCAACAGGATTCAAAACATTCAGTACTTC
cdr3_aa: CSAVNRIQNIQYF

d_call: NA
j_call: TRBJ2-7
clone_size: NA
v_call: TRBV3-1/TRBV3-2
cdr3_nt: TGTGCCAGCAGCTCCAGGACTAATTCCTACGAGCAGTACTTC
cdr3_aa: CASSSRTNSYEQYF

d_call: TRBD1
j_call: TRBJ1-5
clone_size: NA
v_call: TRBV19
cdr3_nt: TGTGCCAGTAATCTCTTTGGGGCAGGGGGACAGCCCCAGCATTTT
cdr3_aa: CASNLFGAGGQPQHF

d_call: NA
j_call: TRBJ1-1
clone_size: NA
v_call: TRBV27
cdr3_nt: TGTGCCAGCAGCCAAGCGACCCTTAACACTGAAGCTTTCTTT
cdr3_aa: CASSQATLNTEAFF

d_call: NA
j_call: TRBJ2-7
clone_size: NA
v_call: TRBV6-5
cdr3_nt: TGTGCCAGCAGTTATCGGGGACTCCACGAGCAGTACTTC
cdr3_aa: CASSYRGLHEQYF

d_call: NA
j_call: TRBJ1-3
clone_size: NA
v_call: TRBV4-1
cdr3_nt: TGCGCCAGCAGCCAAGGATACCTAGTCTCTGGAAACACCATATATTTT
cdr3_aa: CASSQGYLVSGNTIYF

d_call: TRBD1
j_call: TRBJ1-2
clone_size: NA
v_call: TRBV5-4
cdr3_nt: TGTGCCAGCAGCTCCGGGACAGGGCGGTTAGCTAACTATGGCTACACCTTC
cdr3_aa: CASSSGTGRLANYGYTF

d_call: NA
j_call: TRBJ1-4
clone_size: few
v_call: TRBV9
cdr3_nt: TGTGCCAGCAGCGTAGGAGGGTCATCTAATGAAAAACTGTTTTTT
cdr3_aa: CASSVGGSSNEKLFF

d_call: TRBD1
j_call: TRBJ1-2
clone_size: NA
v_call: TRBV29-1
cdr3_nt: TGCAGCGTTCCCCCTATAGACAGGGGTGGCTACACCTTC
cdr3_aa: CSVPPIDRGGYTF

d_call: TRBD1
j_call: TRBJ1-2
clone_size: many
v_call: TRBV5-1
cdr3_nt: TGCGCCAGCAGCTTGGCTTGGACAGGTGAAGTGAGAGGCTACACCTTC
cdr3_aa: CASSLAWTGEVRGYTF

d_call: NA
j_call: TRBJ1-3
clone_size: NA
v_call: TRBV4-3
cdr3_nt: TGCGCCAGCAGCCAAGTCGTGAGTCGAGTCGGGAGCTCTGGAAACACCATATATTTT
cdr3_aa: CASSQVVSRVGSSGNTIYF

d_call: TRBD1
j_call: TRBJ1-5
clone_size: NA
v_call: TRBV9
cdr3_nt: TGTGCCAGCAGCGTTGGGACAGGTAACCAGCCCCAGCATTTT
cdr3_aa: CASSVGTGNQPQHF

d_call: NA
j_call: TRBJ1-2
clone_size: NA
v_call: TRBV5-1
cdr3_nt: TGCGCCAGCAGCTCCCAGGACAGTAAATATGGCTACACCTTC
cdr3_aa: CASSSQDSKYGYTF

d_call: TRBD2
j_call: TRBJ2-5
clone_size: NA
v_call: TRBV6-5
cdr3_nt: TGTGCCAGCAGTTACGGGAGGGTTTTGGAGACCCAGTACTTC
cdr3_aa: CASSYGRVLETQYF

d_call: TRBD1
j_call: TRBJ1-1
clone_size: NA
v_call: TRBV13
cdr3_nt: TGTGCCAGCAGCCCACCGACAGGGCGAAACACTGAAGCTTTCTTT
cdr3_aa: CASSPPTGRNTEAFF

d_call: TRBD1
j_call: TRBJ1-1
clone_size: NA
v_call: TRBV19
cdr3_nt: TGTGCCAGTAGTGTACAACCGGGACAGGAGTTAAACACTGAAGCTTTCTTT
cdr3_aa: CASSVQPGQELNTEAFF

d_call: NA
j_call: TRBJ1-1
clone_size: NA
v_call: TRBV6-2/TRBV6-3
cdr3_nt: TGTGCCAGCAGTCACCAGAGCAGCTCGGGAGCTTTCTTT
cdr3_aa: CASSHQSSSGAFF

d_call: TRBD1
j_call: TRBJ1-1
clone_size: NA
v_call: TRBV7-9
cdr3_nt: TGTGCCAGCAGCTTGCCAGGGGGCACTGAAGCTTTCTTT
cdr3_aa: CASSLPGGTEAFF

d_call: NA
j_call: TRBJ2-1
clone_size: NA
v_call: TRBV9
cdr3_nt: TGTGCCAGCAGCGTAGGTGGGACTCCTAATGAGCAGTTCTTC
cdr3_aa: CASSVGGTPNEQFF

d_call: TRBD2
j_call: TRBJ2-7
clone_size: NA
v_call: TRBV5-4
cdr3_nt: TGTGCCAGCAGCTCGGGAGGCGGCGAGCAGTACTTC
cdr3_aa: CASSSGGGEQYF

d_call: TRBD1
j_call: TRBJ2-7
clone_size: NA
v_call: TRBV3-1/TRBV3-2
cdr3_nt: TGTGCCAGCAGCCCGGACAGGGGCCCTTCCTACGAGCAGTACTTC
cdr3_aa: CASSPDRGPSYEQYF

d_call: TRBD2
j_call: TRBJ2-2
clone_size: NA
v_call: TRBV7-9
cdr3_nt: TGTGCCAGCAGCTTAAACCCGGGGGGGCCTCCCGGGGAGCTGTTTTTT
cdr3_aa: CASSLNPGGPPGELFF

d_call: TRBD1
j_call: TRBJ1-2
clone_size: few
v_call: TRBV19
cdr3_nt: TGTGCCAGTAGGAACGGACAGGTAGTCTATGGCTACACCTTC
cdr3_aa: CASRNGQVVYGYTF

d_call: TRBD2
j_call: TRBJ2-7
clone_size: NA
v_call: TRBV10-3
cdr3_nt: TGTGCCATCAGCCTAGCGGGGGACTCCTACGAGCAGTACTTC
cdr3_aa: CAISLAGDSYEQYF

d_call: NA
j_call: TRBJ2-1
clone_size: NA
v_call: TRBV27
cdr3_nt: TGTGCCAGCAGTGCGGACAGCTCAAGCTCCTACAATGAGCAGTTCTTC
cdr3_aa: CASSADSSSSYNEQFF

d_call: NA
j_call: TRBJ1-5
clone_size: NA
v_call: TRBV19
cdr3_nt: TGTGCCAGTAGTATCCAAGCAAATAGCAATCAGCCCCAGCATTTT
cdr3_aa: CASSIQANSNQPQHF

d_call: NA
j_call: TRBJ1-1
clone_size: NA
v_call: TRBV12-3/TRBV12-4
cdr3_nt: TGTGCCAGCAGTTTAGAAGGGGAGGGTGAAGCTTTCTTT
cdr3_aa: CASSLEGEGEAFF

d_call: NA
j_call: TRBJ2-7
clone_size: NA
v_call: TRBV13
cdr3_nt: TGTGCCAGCAGCTTAGGTGGGACAACCTACGAGCAGTACTTC
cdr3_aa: CASSLGGTTYEQYF

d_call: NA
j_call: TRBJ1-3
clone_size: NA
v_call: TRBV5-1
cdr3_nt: TGCGCCAGCAGCTTGGGGGAGTCAAGAAACACCATATATTTT
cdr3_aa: CASSLGESRNTIYF

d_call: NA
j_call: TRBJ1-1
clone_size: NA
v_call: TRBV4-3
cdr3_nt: TGCGCCAGCAGCCAGTACGGACTGACTGAAGCTTTCTTT
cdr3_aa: CASSQYGLTEAFF